These 18 T cell receptor beta chains share one sample of origin, sequenced in a study of early T cells in non-severe SARS-CoV-2 infection. TCRdb processed the 5' RACE reads anew with MiXCR; each CDR3 protein has one entry. The table shows roughly 80,000 distinct CDR3 sequences, with over 9% occurring only once. The sample consisted of whole blood, taken at baseline. The source of these receptors is an adult who was a healthcare worker with PCR-confirmed SARS-CoV-2 infection or an uninfected control (not recorded which).

The chain uses TRBV29-1 and TRBJ2-1, with a weak D call TRBD2 (5 bases). Trimming shortened V by 3 bases and J by 4 bases, and 7 bases separated the two germline ends. The germline CDR1 and CDR2 sequences are SQVTM and ANQGSEA. CDR3 size: 12 residues. CDR3 nucleotide sequence: TGCAGCGTTGAGACTAATTACAATGAGCAGTTCTTC. As protein: CSVETNYNEQFF.

In its sample, this clonotype was seen many times. The chain recombines TRBV4-2 with TRBJ1-3, with TRBD1 matching over 7 bases. Germline values: CDR1 LGHNA, CDR2 YNFKEQ. The CDR3 sequence is 19 residues long. The junction had 14 bases not matched to a gene; V was cut back by 3 bases and J by 0 bases. The chain's CDR3 is CASSQWGSGQPSSGNTIYF. Written as DNA, the CDR3 is TGTGCCAGCAGCCAGTGGGGGTCGGGACAGCCAAGCTCTGGAAACACCATATATTTT.

This clonotype was found many times. The rearrangement uses TRBV28 and TRBJ2-7, with a tentative D call TRBD2 (6 bases). V dropped 3 bases and J dropped 12 bases, with 12 bases sitting between them. The V gene's germline CDR1 is MDHEN and CDR2 SYDVKM. This CDR3 contains 11 residues. CDR3 nucleotides: TGTGCCAGCAGTTTTCCCGGGGGTTCGTACTTC. This gives the protein CASSFPGGSYF.

The chain has TRBV12-3 or TRBV12-4 and TRBJ1-5; a weak D match, TRBD1 (5 bases). The CDR3 consists of 15 residues. The V gene lost 8 bases and the J gene lost 9 bases, with 23 bases spanning the gap. CDR3 in DNA: TGTGCCAGCGGGCAGGGAGGGGTACCTCATCGGCCCCAGCATTTT. It yields the protein CASGQGGVPHRPQHF.

At least ten counts were recorded for this clonotype. The rearrangement uses TRBV29-1 and TRBJ2-5; D is ambiguous. There are 13 residues in the CDR3. CDR1 and CDR2 (germline): SQVTM, ANQGSEA. Trimming cost V 0 bases and J 3 bases, with 8 bases left between them. The CDR3 nucleotides are TGCAGCGTTGAAGATATCTGGAAAGAGACCCAGTACTTC. This translates into CSVEDIWKETQYF.

This clonotype was seen more than once but under ten times. The rearrangement uses TRBV24-1 and TRBJ2-2; the match to TRBD1 covers 7 bases. V shed 3 bases and J 2 bases; nucleotides not matched to a gene: 2. Germline CDR1 is KGHDR and CDR2 is SFDVKD. This CDR3 has 15 residues. The CDR3 bases are TGTGCCACCAGTGATGGGACAGTCAACACCGGGGAGCTGTTTTTT. Protein product: CATSDGTVNTGELFF.

This chain uses TRBV6-5 with TRBJ2-5; D is possibly TRBD1 or TRBD2 (6 bases each). CDR1 is MNHEY, CDR2 SVGAGI, per germline. The CDR3 contains 17 residues. V was cut by 2 bases and J by 5 bases, with 21 bases left in between. The CDR3 loop reads CASSYPRGQGQGETQYF. CDR3 nucleotides: TGTGCCAGCAGTTACCCCCGGGGGCAGGGTCAAGGGGAGACCCAGTACTTC.

This clonotype was seen a few times. The chain couples TRBV7-2 to TRBJ1-1; 7 bases fit TRBD1. CDR1 is SGHTA, CDR2 FQGNSA, per germline. Trimming removed 5 bases from V and 6 bases from J; junction bases left unmatched: 6. The length of the CDR3 is 13 residues. This CDR3 reads CASSLQGLAEAFF. The CDR3 DNA follows: TGTGCCAGCAGCCTACAGGGGTTGGCTGAAGCTTTCTTT.

This clonotype was counted many times. The chain uses TRBV7-9 and TRBJ2-3; 8 bases map to TRBD2. This CDR3 is 14 amino acids long. V lost 3 bases, J lost 6 bases, and 5 bases stayed unmatched. Germline lookup yields CDR1 SEHNR and CDR2 FQNEAQ (reference sequence). For the CDR3, the DNA is TGTGCCAGCAGCTTCGAAGCGGGGGTTGATACGCAGTATTTT. Amino acid sequence: CASSFEAGVDTQYF.

This sequence joins TRBV29-1 and TRBJ2-7, with TRBD2 matching over 8 bases. Germline V CDR1 and CDR2: SQVTM, ANQGSEA. This CDR3 is built from 15 residues. The V gene end was trimmed by 5 bases and the J gene end by 5 bases; junction bases not matched to a gene: 14. In nucleotides, the CDR3 is TGCAGCGTTAAATCTCCGGGAGGGGGAAATCACGAGCAGTACTTC. It is translated as CSVKSPGGGNHEQYF.

This clonotype has just a few counts. The chain employs TRBV13 and TRBJ1-1, with no clear D. The germline gives CDR1 PRHDT, CDR2 FYEKMQ (reference sequence). The CDR3 is made up of 11 amino acids. V shed 6 bases and J shed 4 bases, with 6 bases lying between them. CDR3 protein: CASRWGTEAFF. The CDR3 bases are TGTGCCAGCAGATGGGGCACTGAAGCTTTCTTT.

The sample holds many counts of this clonotype. The DNA of the CDR3 is TGCGCCAGCAGCCTTCCAGGCGAGAACTATGGCTACACCTTC. It codes for CASSLPGENYGYTF. The chain recombines TRBV5-1 with TRBJ1-2; the D is unclear. Trimming took 4 bases from V and 2 from J, leaving 12 bases between them. CDR1 SGHRS and CDR2 YFSETQ come from the germline V gene. The CDR3 spans 14 residues.

This clonotype turned up a few times. This rearrangement joins TRBV9 to TRBJ1-5; D remains unclear. V shed 0 bases and J shed 7 bases, with 8 bases lying between them. Looked up from germline, CDR1 is SGDLS and CDR2 is YYNGEE. CDR3 size: 13 residues. CDR3 residues: CASSVDLGQPQHF. CDR3 DNA sequence: TGTGCCAGCAGCGTAGATCTTGGACAGCCCCAGCATTTT.

This clonotype was found a few times. This chain joins TRBV4-1 and TRBJ1-2; tentatively, D is TRBD1 (5 bases). The V end was cut by 6 bases, the J end by 10 bases, with 27 bases between. Germline V gives CDR1 MGHRA, CDR2 YSYEKL. This CDR3 is built from 16 residues. The CDR3 coding sequence is TGCGCCAGCAGTCTAAGGGACCGGGCAGGGAGCGCCGACTACACCTTC. The encoded protein is CASSLRDRAGSADYTF.

The chain couples TRBV5-1 to TRBJ1-6, with 8 bases fitting TRBD1. The CDR3 runs to 19 residues. Losses at the gene ends were 1 base for V and 0 bases for J; bases not matched to a gene: 9. The germline V gene encodes CDR1 SGHRS and CDR2 YFSETQ. In nucleotides, the CDR3 is TGCGCCAGCAGCTTGACGGACAGGGCTATCTCCTCCTATAATTCACCCCTCCACTTT. This translates into CASSLTDRAISSYNSPLHF.

This clonotype showed up just a few times. The chain couples TRBV6-5 to TRBJ2-1; 7 bases fit TRBD1. The trim removed 6 bases at V and 4 bases at J, leaving 12 bases unmatched. There are 16 residues in the CDR3. CDR1 is MNHEY and CDR2 is SVGAGI in the germline V gene. CDR3 in DNA: TGTGCCAGCAGCCCGACAGGGTATAAGGGTTACAATGAGCAGTTCTTC. Translated: CASSPTGYKGYNEQFF.

The rearrangement uses TRBV27 and TRBJ2-7; a weak D match, TRBD1 (5 bases). CDR1 and CDR2 (germline): MNHEY, SMNVEV (reference sequence). The CDR3 is 13 amino acids. The V end was cut by 3 bases, the J end by 2 bases, with 8 bases between. This CDR3 reads CASSFQGTYEQYF. The CDR3, as DNA: TGTGCCAGCAGTTTTCAGGGTACCTACGAGCAGTACTTC.

This clonotype appeared a few times. The V and J genes are TRBV2 and TRBJ2-7; a possible D gene is TRBD1 (5 bases). V was shortened by 3 bases and J by 4 bases, with 10 bases between the two germline ends. CDR3 length: 13 amino acids. Germline V gene lookup returns CDR1 SNHLY and CDR2 FYNNEI. The CDR3 region is CASSDAGNYEQYF. The CDR3 coding sequence is TGTGCCAGCAGTGATGCAGGGAATTACGAGCAGTACTTC. The whole variable domain, filled in from reference TRBV2 and TRBJ2-7, reads EPEVTQTPSHQVTQMGQEVILRCVPISNHLYFYWYRQILGQKVEFLVSFYNNEISEKSEIFDDQFSVERPDGSNFTLKIRSTKLEDSAMYFCASSDAGNYEQYFGPGTRLTVT.